This T cell receptor beta chain was captured by sequencing in a study of blood T cell repertoires in COVID-19. The germline gives CDR1 SGHNT, CDR2 YYREEE (reference sequence). V dropped 0 bases and J dropped 4 bases, with 13 bases sitting between them. The CDR3 covers 15 residues. Generated by immunoSEQ multiplex PCR, the TCRdb table keeps only in-frame clones and is missing some. Of under 95,000 clones in the sample, over 75% were seen once. Sequencing was done on a sample of peripheral blood. The V and J genes are TRBV5-4 and TRBJ1-2, with a possible D match to TRBD1 (5 bases). The origin of this receptor is a man in his fifties or sixties with COVID-19, enrolled during active disease. For the CDR3, the DNA is TGTGCCAGCAGCTTGGCGGGCAGGGAGGGCTATGGCTACACCTTC. Amino acids: CASSLAGREGYGYTF.